These 18 T cell receptor beta chains were sequenced from one sample in a study of shared clonotypes between healthy human individuals. Clones were sequenced by immunoSEQ multiplex PCR, and TCRdb holds only the in-frame ones, with some missing. The top ten hold about 1.5% of the sample, which has some 980,000 clones, more than 75% seen once. The sample taken for sequencing was memory CD4+ T cells sorted from blood. Subset in this sample: CD45RA-negative fraction. All receptors come from a man aged 18 to 35 in good health.

V usage is TRBV18 and J usage is TRBJ1-5; D not certain. CDR3 length: 13 residues. V shed 3 bases and J shed 7 bases, with 10 bases lying between them. Germline V CDR1 and CDR2: KGHSH, LQKENI. This chain's CDR3 is CASSPAEGQPQHF. For the CDR3, the DNA is TGTGCCAGCTCACCCGCCGAAGGGCAGCCCCAGCATTTT. The variable domain in full, with the rest retrieved from reference TRBV18 and TRBJ1-5, is NAGVMQNPRHLVRRRGQEARLRCSPMKGHSHVYWYRQLPEEGLKFMVYLQKENIIDESGMPKERFSAEFPKEGPSILRIQQVVRGDSAAYFCASSPAEGQPQHFGDGTRLSIL.

The chain is built from TRBV6-5 and TRBJ1-1, with D maybe TRBD1 (6 bases). Germline lookup yields CDR1 MNHEY and CDR2 SVGAGI. Trimming took off 5 bases at V and 1 base at J, with 11 bases between the two ends. CDR3 length: 14 amino acids. The CDR3 region has the DNA TGTGCCAGCAGTCTAGGGGGGGGGAACACTGAAGCTTTCTTT. Translated: CASSLGGGNTEAFF.

The genes are TRBV28 and TRBJ1-1; 7 bases line up with TRBD1. CDR3 length: 16 amino acids. Germline V gene sequence: CDR1 MDHEN, CDR2 SYDVKM. Germline trimming cut 10 bases from V and 3 bases from J; bases unmatched to any gene: 17. In DNA form, the CDR3 reads TGTGCCAAGGGGTCCCGGGACACCAGGGGGGACACTGAAGCTTTCTTT. This encodes CAKGSRDTRGDTEAFF. Complete variable domain (other parts from reference TRBV28 and TRBJ1-1): DVKVTQSSRYLVKRTGEKVFLECVQDMDHENMFWYRQDPGLGLRLIYFSYDVKMKEKGDIPEGYSVSREKKERFSLILESASTNQTSMYLCAKGSRDTRGDTEAFFGQGTRLTVV.

This clone was found once. Different DNA sequences within this sample yield the same CDR3. The V call is TRBV15, the J call TRBJ2-7; the match to TRBD2 covers 10 bases. The CDR3 is 15 residues long. Germline V gene data show CDR1 as LNHNV and CDR2 as YYDKDF (reference sequence). Unmatched junction bases numbered 1, after V lost 0 bases and J lost 2 bases. The CDR3 nucleotides are TGTGCCACCAGCAGAGAAAGCGGGAGGGCCTACGAGCAGTACTTC. Amino acid sequence: CATSRESGRAYEQYF.

The genes are TRBV28 and TRBJ1-4; D uncertain. Per the germline V gene, CDR1 is MDHEN and CDR2 is SYDVKM. The CDR3 sequence is 11 residues long. The germline V and J ends were trimmed by 4 bases and 7 bases, with 4 bases remaining between them. DNA for the CDR3: TGTGCCAGCAGTTCTGTTGAAAAACTGTTTTTT. It specifies CASSSVEKLFF.

The V call is TRBV5-1, the J call TRBJ2-1; tentatively, D is TRBD1 or TRBD2 (5 bases each). The germline CDR1 and CDR2 sequences are SGHRS and YFSETQ. This CDR3 has 15 residues. Trimming pared 5 bases from V and 2 bases from J, leaving 14 bases between. This CDR3 is CASRLRDVPYNEQFF. In nucleotides, the CDR3 is TGCGCCAGCAGACTCCGGGACGTACCCTACAATGAGCAGTTCTTC.

This rearrangement joins TRBV7-9 to TRBJ2-4, with D possibly TRBD1 on 5 matching bases. The V and J ends lost 1 base and 5 bases respectively, with 9 bases between them. The CDR3 has 14 amino acids. Germline CDR1 is SEHNR and CDR2 is FQNEAQ (reference sequence). In DNA form, the CDR3 reads TGTGCCAGCAGCTTAGGCAGGGATGAAAACATTCAGTACTTC. Translated: CASSLGRDENIQYF.

The rearrangement uses TRBV15 and TRBJ2-5, with D perhaps TRBD2 (6 bases). The CDR3 totals 16 residues. The germline V gene encodes CDR1 LNHNV and CDR2 YYDKDF (reference sequence). Trimming shortened V by 4 bases and J by 10 bases, and 25 bases separated the two germline ends. This CDR3 reads CATSKSGLALGMGQYF. CDR3 bases: TGTGCCACCAGCAAATCGGGACTGGCTTTAGGAATGGGCCAGTACTTC.

As regards this clone: Other nucleotide sequences in the sample specify the same CDR3. The J gene is TRBJ2-7, the V gene TRBV18; no firm D call. CDR1 KGHSH and CDR2 LQKENI come from the germline V gene. V was cut by 3 bases and J by 3 bases, with 6 bases left in between. The CDR3 length is 12 residues. CDR3 in DNA: TGTGCCAGCTCACCTACGGGCTACGAGCAGTACTTC. Amino acids: CASSPTGYEQYF.

In its sample, this clone was seen a few times. V and J are TRBV6-5 and TRBJ1-1, with 8 bases identical to TRBD1. V lost 6 bases, J lost 3 bases, and 6 bases stayed unmatched. This CDR3 contains 14 residues. Germline V gene data show CDR1 as MNHEY and CDR2 as SVGAGI. CDR3: CASSHRGRDTEAFF. CDR3 bases: TGTGCCAGCAGCCACAGGGGGAGGGACACTGAAGCTTTCTTT.

The chain is built from TRBV7-2 and TRBJ1-3, with D uncertain. Trimming stripped 2 bases from V and 4 bases from J, with 6 bases between. The CDR3 loop spans 13 amino acids. Germline loops: CDR1 SGHTA, CDR2 FQGNSA. The CDR3 sequence is CASSLLGGNTIYF. The CDR3 DNA sequence: TGTGCCAGCAGCTTATTAGGGGGAAACACCATATATTTT.

The rearrangement uses TRBV27 and TRBJ1-6; 8 nucleotides match TRBD1. Germline V gives CDR1 MNHEY, CDR2 SMNVEV (reference sequence). The CDR3 has 12 amino acids. The V and J ends lost 3 bases and 14 bases, in that order; junction bases with no gene match: 3. The chain's CDR3 is CASSFGQGALHF. In DNA, the CDR3 is TGTGCCAGCAGTTTTGGACAGGGAGCCCTCCACTTT.

This clone was found a few times. The CDR3 DNA is TGTGCCAGCAGCTTTCAGGGCCAGCCCCAGCATTTT. This gives the protein CASSFQGQPQHF. This chain connects TRBV7-9 to TRBJ1-5; a weak D match, TRBD1 (5 bases). The CDR3 is 12 residues long. Looked up from germline, CDR1 is SEHNR and CDR2 is FQNEAQ (reference sequence). Trimming shortened V by 3 bases and J by 7 bases, and 7 bases separated the two germline ends.

The rearrangement uses TRBV11-1 and TRBJ1-5; D might be TRBD1 (6 bases). Germline CDR1 SGHAT, CDR2 FQDESV (reference sequence). Trimming left V 4 bases short and J 1 base short, with 8 bases between. The CDR3 extends over 14 amino acids. The CDR3, as DNA: TGTGCCAGCAGCTCGGACAGAAGCAATCAGCCCCAGCATTTT. Protein product: CASSSDRSNQPQHF.

In DNA, the CDR3 is TGCGCCAGCAGCTTTGGATTTACTAGCGGGGAAAAAAACATTCAGTACTTC. The encoded protein is CASSFGFTSGEKNIQYF. The V and J genes are TRBV5-1 and TRBJ2-4, with 10 bases identical to TRBD2. V was clipped by 2 bases and J by 4 bases; unmatched bases: 9. The CDR3 runs to 17 residues. Germline CDR1 reads SGHRS; CDR2 reads YFSETQ. Combining the CDR3 with reference TRBV5-1 and TRBJ2-4 gives the whole variable domain KAGVTQTPRYLIKTRGQQVTLSCSPISGHRSVSWYQQTPGQGLQFLFEYFSETQRNKGNFPGRFSGRQFSNSRSEMNVSTLELGDSALYLCASSFGFTSGEKNIQYFGAGTRLSVL.

The gene calls are TRBV14 and TRBJ2-7; D might be TRBD2 (6 bases). This CDR3 is 13 amino acids long. Per germline, CDR1 SGHDN and CDR2 FVKESK. The V gene lost 3 bases and the J gene lost 4 bases, with 10 bases spanning the gap. Here the CDR3 DNA reads TGTGCCAGCAGCCACGGGGGTCCATACGAGCAGTACTTC. Residues: CASSHGGPYEQYF.

In the case of this clone: This same CDR3 is encoded by further DNA sequences in the sample. The chain couples TRBV30 to TRBJ2-2, with TRBD1 matching 7 bases. This CDR3 comprises 13 residues. Germline V gene data show CDR1 as GTSNPN and CDR2 as SVGIG (reference sequence). With V trimmed by 1 base and J by 4 bases, 0 bases remained unmatched. The CDR3: CAWSGQGTGELFF. CDR3 sequence (DNA): TGTGCCTGGAGTGGACAGGGCACCGGGGAGCTGTTTTTT.

The chain links TRBV12-5 to TRBJ1-4, with D uncertain. Germline V gene sequence: CDR1 LGHNT, CDR2 FRNRAP. The V gene lost 5 bases and the J gene lost 0 bases, with 22 bases spanning the gap. This CDR3 region has 19 residues. The CDR3 nucleotides are TGTGCTAGTGGTCCCCGTCTCTCAAGCCTACCTACAACTAATGAAAAACTGTTTTTT. Its translation: CASGPRLSSLPTTNEKLFF.